The 17 T cell receptor beta chains listed next were all sequenced from one sample in a study of response to subunit inactivated influenza vaccine. Each CDR3 protein gets one entry after TCRdb re-called the RT-PCR reads with MiXCR. The table records 700,000 to 900,000 distinct CDR3 sequences, about 20% of them present only once. The specimen comprised PBMCs from blood, sampled roughly 5 days after vaccination. These TCRs come from a man over 45 who received an inactivated influenza vaccine.

The chain is built from TRBV7-8 and TRBJ1-1; D not certain. Per germline, CDR1 SGHVS and CDR2 FQNEAQ. Trimming took 3 bases from V and 0 from J, leaving 14 bases between them. The CDR3 runs to 16 residues. In nucleotides, the CDR3 is TGTGCCAGCAGCTTGTACGTACAGCCAATGAACACTGAAGCTTTCTTT. Translating gives CASSLYVQPMNTEAFF.

About this clonotype: A clone one base away is much larger, so this may be a read error. The chain is built from TRBV27 and TRBJ2-1; no reliable D call. This CDR3 has 12 amino acids. From germline, CDR1 is MNHEY and CDR2 SMNVEV (reference sequence). The CDR3 DNA is TGTGCCAGCAGACGTACAAGCAATGAGCAGCTCTTC. Protein product: CASRRTSNEQLF.

In its sample, this clonotype was seen a few times. The V and J genes are TRBV15 and TRBJ1-5; 10 bases agree with TRBD1. The CDR3 is made up of 17 amino acids. Unmatched junction bases numbered 6, after V lost 0 bases and J lost 4 bases. Per germline, CDR1 LNHNV and CDR2 YYDKDF (reference sequence). Here the CDR3 reads CATSRDYAGQGNQPQHF. The CDR3 DNA follows: TGTGCCACCAGCAGAGATTACGCGGGACAGGGGAATCAGCCCCAGCATTTT. Using reference TRBV15 and TRBJ1-5 for the parts outside the CDR3, the full variable domain is DAMVIQNPRYQVTQFGKPVTLSCSQTLNHNVMYWYQQKSSQAPKLLFHYYDKDFNNEADTPDNFQSRRPNTSFCFLDIRSPGLGDTAMYLCATSRDYAGQGNQPQHFGDGTRLSIL.

This clonotype was seen only a few times. The chain employs TRBV10-3 and TRBJ1-2; D is ambiguous. This CDR3 is 12 amino acids long. CDR1 ENHRY and CDR2 SYGVKD come from the germline V gene. V was cut by 8 bases and J by 8 bases, with 15 bases left in between. Written as DNA, the CDR3 is TGTGCCATCCTCACCCGGTCCAGAGGCTACACCTTC. It encodes CAILTRSRGYTF.

This clonotype was recorded a few times. In nucleotides, the CDR3 is TGTGCCAGCAGACTCGGGACCTTTCAAGAGACCCAGTACTTC. It specifies CASRLGTFQETQYF. The gene calls are TRBV12-3 or TRBV12-4 and TRBJ2-5; D may match TRBD1 or TRBD2 (5 bases each). V was shortened by 6 bases and J by 2 bases, with 13 bases between the two germline ends. The CDR3 runs 14 residues.

V is TRBV11-2 and J is TRBJ2-5, with 9 bases matching TRBD1. Germline loops: CDR1 SGHAT, CDR2 FQNNGV. V trimming: 6 bases; J trimming: 6 bases; junction bases outside the gene matches: 8. The CDR3 covers 14 residues. This CDR3 reads CASSHTGGGKTQYF. CDR3 sequence (DNA): TGTGCCAGCAGTCATACAGGGGGCGGGAAGACCCAGTACTTC.

This clonotype was seen only a few times. This chain uses TRBV5-1 with TRBJ1-6; D call uncertain. Germline CDR1 is SGHRS and CDR2 is YFSETQ. Trimming shortened V by 0 bases and J by 8 bases, and 9 bases separated the two germline ends. This CDR3 is built from 14 residues. This chain's CDR3 is CASSLDGRHSPLHF. In DNA, the CDR3 is TGCGCCAGCAGCTTGGACGGCAGACATTCACCCCTCCACTTT.

In this sample, this clonotype turned up a few times. The chain joins TRBV6-5 to TRBJ2-3; D is possibly TRBD1 or TRBD2 (6 bases each). V lost 6 bases and J 3 bases, leaving 13 bases between the germline ends. This CDR3 contains 14 residues. Germline V gene sequence: CDR1 MNHEY, CDR2 SVGAGI. DNA of the CDR3: TGTGCCAGCAGGTACACGGGGGCAACAGATACGCAGTATTTT. Amino acid sequence: CASRYTGATDTQYF.

The V call is TRBV28, the J call TRBJ2-3; D is undetermined. Germline CDR1 reads MDHEN; CDR2 reads SYDVKM. Trimming took 5 bases from V and 2 from J, leaving 11 bases between them. The CDR3 consists of 14 residues. The CDR3 region has the DNA TGTGCCAGCAGTCTCCCGGTTATCACAGATACGCAGTATTTT. This translates into CASSLPVITDTQYF.

This chain connects TRBV7-8 to TRBJ2-7; 11 positions match TRBD2. The CDR3 sequence is 16 residues long. The germline gives CDR1 SGHVS, CDR2 FQNEAQ. With V trimmed by 4 bases and J by 2 bases, 7 bases remained unmatched. CDR3 protein: CASSSTGLAGAYEQYF. CDR3 DNA sequence: TGTGCCAGCAGCTCTACCGGACTAGCGGGTGCCTACGAGCAGTACTTC.

The chain is built from TRBV9 and TRBJ2-5; D might be TRBD2 (5 bases). The CDR3 contains 14 residues. V lost 7 bases and J 5 bases, leaving 18 bases between the germline ends. Germline-derived CDR1 and CDR2 are SGDLS and YYNGEE. The CDR3 sequence is CASGVTEAGETQYF. The CDR3 DNA reads TGTGCCAGCGGGGTCACAGAGGCGGGTGAGACCCAGTACTTC.

V gene TRBV7-2 combines with J gene TRBJ2-3; TRBD2 matches 7 bases. CDR3 length equals 14 residues. Germline V gene sequence: CDR1 SGHTA, CDR2 FQGNSA. V trimming: 5 bases; J trimming: 4 bases; junction bases outside the gene matches: 6. Here the CDR3 DNA reads TGTGCCAGCAGCCGCGGGAGTGTGGCAGATACGCAGTATTTT. Its protein product is CASSRGSVADTQYF.

The V gene is TRBV11-2, the J gene TRBJ2-2; D unclear. Germline CDR1 SGHAT, CDR2 FQNNGV. This CDR3 region has 15 residues. The V end lost 5 bases, the J end lost 1 base, and 11 bases lay between the germline ends. DNA of the CDR3: TGTGCCAGCAGCACAGTCTCAGGGAACACCGGGGAGCTGTTTTTT. As protein: CASSTVSGNTGELFF.

The V call is TRBV18, the J call TRBJ2-3, with D hard to call. From germline, CDR1 is KGHSH and CDR2 LQKENI. V shed 0 bases and J shed 2 bases, with 9 bases lying between them. The CDR3 loop spans 15 amino acids. The CDR3 is CASSPPEQSTDTQYF. The CDR3 DNA is TGTGCCAGCTCACCACCCGAACAGTCCACAGATACGCAGTATTTT.

This clonotype occurred many times. The genes are TRBV2 and TRBJ2-3, with 9 bases fitting TRBD1. Germline trimming cut 1 base from V and 1 base from J; bases unmatched to any gene: 0. This CDR3 has 15 amino acids. Germline CDR1 is SNHLY and CDR2 is FYNNEI. This chain's CDR3 is CASSEGDRGTDTQYF. CDR3 DNA: TGTGCCAGCAGTGAAGGGGACAGGGGCACAGATACGCAGTATTTT.

The rearrangement joins TRBV6-1 to TRBJ2-1; 10 bases align to TRBD2. Germline V lookup: CDR1 MNHNS, CDR2 SASEGT. The V segment lost 5 bases and the J segment 4 bases; nucleotides outside the gene matches: 5. This CDR3 has 15 residues. CDR3 protein: CASSQGTSVYNEQFF. CDR3 bases: TGTGCCAGCAGTCAAGGGACTAGCGTTTACAATGAGCAGTTCTTC.

The rearrangement links TRBV7-2 to TRBJ1-4, with D perhaps matching TRBD1 (5 bases). This CDR3 has 15 residues. Trimming shortened V by 1 base and J by 3 bases, and 9 bases separated the two germline ends. Germline CDR1 SGHTA, CDR2 FQGNSA. The CDR3 DNA reads as TGTGCCAGCAGCTTAGTTGCAGGGTCTAATGAAAAACTGTTTTTT. Protein: CASSLVAGSNEKLFF. Variable domain in full (rest from reference TRBV7-2 and TRBJ1-4): GAGVSQSPSNKVTEKGKDVELRCDPISGHTALYWYRQSLGQGLEFLIYFQGNSAPDKSGLPSDRFSAERTGGSVSTLTIQRTQQEDSAVYLCASSLVAGSNEKLFFGSGTQLSVL.